This T cell receptor beta chain was observed in a study of spatial heterogeneity in lung cancer. Study results and caveats: Tumor T cells had an estimated coverage that came to 6% to 9% for alpha chains and under 15% for beta chains. Tumor mutation count correlated with how many alpha and beta TCRs expanded intratumorally.

The CDR3 loop spans 11 amino acids. Germline-derived CDR1 and CDR2 are SGHRS and YFSETQ. With 4 bases removed from V and 3 bases from J, the gap between germline ends came to 3 bases. This clonotype was detected many times. Its antigen is still unknown. This beta chain came through as a stray read in a library set up for alpha chains, and its size says little. Indicated time point: sample taken at primary tumor resection. TCRdb reprocessed the 5' RACE reads with MiXCR, giving one entry per CDR3 protein. The table records about 9,500 distinct CDR3 sequences, 13% to 15% of them present only once. The sequence was obtained from a male donor with early-stage non-small cell lung cancer. The rearrangement uses TRBV5-1 and TRBJ2-3; the D is unclear. The sample consisted of lung tumor tissue, taken at surgery. CDR3 region: CASSDTDTQYF. CDR3 nucleotides: TGCGCCAGCAGCGATACAGATACGCAGTATTTT.